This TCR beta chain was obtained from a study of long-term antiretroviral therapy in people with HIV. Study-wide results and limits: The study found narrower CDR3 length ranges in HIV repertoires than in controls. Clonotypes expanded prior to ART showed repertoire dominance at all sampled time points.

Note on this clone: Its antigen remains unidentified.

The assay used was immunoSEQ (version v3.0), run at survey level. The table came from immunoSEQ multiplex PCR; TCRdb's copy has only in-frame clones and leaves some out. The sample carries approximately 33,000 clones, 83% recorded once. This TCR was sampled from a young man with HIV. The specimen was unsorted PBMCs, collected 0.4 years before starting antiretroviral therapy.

The CDR3 DNA reads as TGTGCCAGCAGTGAAGCCGTGATATACGAGCAGTACTTC. Residues: CASSEAVIYEQYF. The chain has TRBV2 and TRBJ2-7, with D hard to call. Germline values: CDR1 SNHLY, CDR2 FYNNEI. CDR3 length: 13 amino acids. V was shortened by 0 bases and J by 4 bases, with 7 bases between the two germline ends.